The 14 T cell receptor beta chains reported below all come from one sample, sequenced in a study of PD-1 blockade in classical Hodgkin lymphoma. With no exception, relapse followed autologous stem cell transplantation in all patients, and brentuximab vedotin exposure varied. Method: immunoSEQ multiplex PCR; TCRdb's copy keeps in-frame clones and lacks some. This sample has under 110,000 clones, with around nine tenths found just once. Material: peripheral blood mononuclear cells (PBMCs), obtained before the second cycle of nivolumab. The receptors shown here come from a human donor with classical Hodgkin lymphoma.

This clone has just a few counts. The V and J genes are TRBV2 and TRBJ1-6; possible D gene TRBD1, 6 bases. V was shortened by 7 bases and J by 10 bases, with 14 bases between the two germline ends. CDR1 and CDR2 from the germline V gene are SNHLY and FYNNEI. The CDR3 covers 13 residues. CDR3 protein: CASIGGLGSPLHF. The CDR3 DNA follows: TGTGCCAGCATCGGGGGCCTAGGGTCACCCCTCCACTTT.

The chain has TRBV6-5 and TRBJ1-4, with a possible D match to TRBD1 (5 bases). The V end was cut by 1 base, the J end by 8 bases, with 11 bases between. The CDR3 has 14 residues. From germline, CDR1 is MNHEY and CDR2 SVGAGI. The CDR3 reads CASSYFREGEKLFF. The CDR3 DNA reads as TGTGCCAGCAGTTACTTCAGGGAGGGGGAAAAACTGTTTTTT.

The gene calls are TRBV7-3 and TRBJ1-2; TRBD1 aligns across 11 bases. V lost 5 bases and J lost 7; bases outside the gene matches: 9. Germline CDR1 and CDR2: SGHTA and FQGTGA. The CDR3 totals 15 residues. The CDR3 spells CASSRDRGDLGGYTF. In DNA, the CDR3 is TGTGCCAGCAGCCGGGACAGGGGGGACCTAGGTGGCTACACCTTC.

The CDR3 DNA reads TGTGCCTGGAGTGTAACAGGATACGAGCAGTACTTC. Its protein product is CAWSVTGYEQYF. The chain is built from TRBV30 and TRBJ2-7; D may be TRBD1 (5 bases). Trimming left V 0 bases short and J 4 bases short, with 7 bases between. Per germline, CDR1 GTSNPN and CDR2 SVGIG (reference sequence). The CDR3 sequence is 12 residues long. Full variable domain (rest looked up from reference TRBV30 and TRBJ2-7): SQTIHQWPATLVQPVGSPLSLECTVEGTSNPNLYWYRQAAGRGLQLLFYSVGIGQISSEVPQNLSASRPQDRQFILSSKKLLLSDSGFYLCAWSVTGYEQYFGPGTRLTVT.

This chain uses TRBV5-1 with TRBJ2-7, with 9 bases identical to TRBD1. CDR3 length equals 15 residues. V lost 2 bases and J lost 2; bases outside the gene matches: 5. The germline V gene encodes CDR1 SGHRS and CDR2 YFSETQ. CDR3 protein: CASSFTGTGTYEQYF. The CDR3 region has the DNA TGCGCCAGCAGCTTCACCGGGACAGGGACCTACGAGCAGTACTTC.

The chain employs TRBV6-5 and TRBJ1-5; no clear D gene. V lost 5 bases to trimming and J lost 6 bases, with 14 bases between them. Germline CDR1 and CDR2: MNHEY and SVGAGI. CDR3 length: 14 residues. The CDR3 DNA is TGTGCCAGCAGTCCACAGTGGAACAGTCAGCCCCAGCATTTT. It codes for CASSPQWNSQPQHF.

The chain couples TRBV5-4 to TRBJ1-2; D not resolved. Looked up from germline, CDR1 is SGHNT and CDR2 is YYREEE (reference sequence). Trimming took off 1 base at V and 0 bases at J, with 10 bases between the two ends. This CDR3 has 15 residues. The CDR3 protein is CASSLSGGANYGYTF. The DNA for the CDR3 is TGTGCCAGCAGCTTGTCCGGCGGCGCTAACTATGGCTACACCTTC.

This chain links TRBV30 with TRBJ1-1, with a tentative D call TRBD1 (5 bases). V was clipped by 2 bases and J by 3 bases, with 10 bases between them. Per the germline V gene, CDR1 is GTSNPN and CDR2 is SVGIG (reference sequence). The CDR3 totals 13 residues. The CDR3 region is CAWSRGLDTEAFF. The DNA of the CDR3 is TGTGCCTGGAGTAGGGGCTTGGACACTGAAGCTTTCTTT.

The chain couples TRBV6-1 to TRBJ1-2, with D uncertain. The CDR3 is 11 residues long. Germline values: CDR1 MNHNS, CDR2 SASEGT. V dropped 8 bases and J dropped 5 bases, with 9 bases sitting between them. The CDR3 sequence: CASSRIYGYTF. The CDR3 nucleotides read TGTGCCAGCTCCAGAATTTATGGCTACACCTTC.

V is TRBV7-9 and J is TRBJ2-7, with 9 bases aligning to TRBD1. The germline CDR1 and CDR2 sequences are SEHNR and FQNEAQ (reference sequence). The junction had 0 bases not matched to a gene; V was cut back by 4 bases and J by 5 bases. This CDR3 is 12 amino acids long. Here the CDR3 reads CASSWTGDEQYF. The DNA of the CDR3 is TGTGCCAGCAGCTGGACAGGGGACGAGCAGTACTTC.

The chain uses TRBV27 and TRBJ1-6; maybe TRBD1 (5 bases). The V and J ends lost 6 bases and 6 bases respectively, with 24 bases between them. Per the germline V gene, CDR1 is MNHEY and CDR2 is SMNVEV (reference sequence). CDR3 length: 18 amino acids. This CDR3 reads CASRLKTLGGEGNSPLHF. The CDR3 nucleotides are TGTGCCAGCAGACTAAAAACGCTGGGGGGGGAGGGTAATTCACCCCTCCACTTT.

The J gene is TRBJ2-7, the V gene TRBV4-1; perhaps D is TRBD1 or TRBD2 (5 bases each). Germline V CDR1 and CDR2: MGHRA, YSYEKL. CDR3 length: 14 amino acids. The V gene lost 0 bases and the J gene lost 3 bases, with 9 bases spanning the gap. The CDR3 sequence is CASSQDGGVYEQYF. The CDR3 DNA sequence: TGCGCCAGCAGCCAAGATGGGGGTGTCTACGAGCAGTACTTC.

The chain combines TRBV7-9 with TRBJ2-3; D is undetermined. CDR1 and CDR2 (germline): SEHNR, FQNEAQ (reference sequence). CDR3 size: 14 residues. Trimming cost V 6 bases and J 0 bases, with 10 bases left between them. CDR3 bases: TGTGCCAGCAGTTTGACTTATAGCACAGATACGCAGTATTTT. Encoded protein: CASSLTYSTDTQYF.

The chain carries TRBV2 and TRBJ1-6, with D uncertain. Trimming left V 3 bases short and J 9 bases short, with 15 bases between. The CDR3 runs 15 residues. Germline values: CDR1 SNHLY, CDR2 FYNNEI. The CDR3 DNA reads as TGTGCCAGCAGTGACGGGGATCTCCGGTTTTCACCCCTCCACTTT. It codes for CASSDGDLRFSPLHF.